The present TCR beta chain was sequenced within a study of blood T cell repertoires in COVID-19. The overall study: Samples representing acute and convalescent COVID-19 were sourced from the United States, Italy and Spain.

V was clipped by 2 bases and J by 5 bases; unmatched bases: 2. The CDR3 length is 14 residues. CDR1 and CDR2 from the germline V gene are KGHSH and LQKENI. Enrollees, about 18 to 95 years old, lived in approximately 25 US areas. Original methodology: Researchers report that nucleated cell counts were estimated from reference gene primer amplification. TCRdb's table, derived via immunoSEQ multiplex PCR, lists solely in-frame clones and lacks some. D and trimming were read from the DNA, whereas the V and J calls and clone size are those reported in that table. The repertoire includes tens of thousands of clones, 80% to 90% of them detected once, and about 3.8% sits in the top ten.

The chain combines TRBV18 with TRBJ2-3; 9 positions agree with TRBD1. The sample taken for sequencing was PBMCs or T cells enriched from blood (not recorded which). The source of this sequence is a woman in her forties with acute COVID-19. As DNA, the CDR3 is TGTGCCAGCTCACCAACAGGGGGCGGAGATACGCAGTATTTT. Translated: CASSPTGGGDTQYF.